In its sample, the clone carrying this T cell receptor (beta chain) was seen many times. Its matching antigen is unknown. This sample stems from a study of T cells in Graves' hyperthyroidism and ophthalmopathy. Study observations and caveats: Ophthalmopathy was identified by the model a median about 6 months ahead of onset.

This CDR3 region has 14 residues. Germline V gene lookup returns CDR1 SNHLY and CDR2 FYNNEI. With 5 bases clipped from V and 3 bases from J, the junction kept 4 bases outside the gene matches. RNA transcripts were the template for amplifying TCR beta CDR3 regions. A set of HTBI primers served as the primers for a first-round RT-PCR of the TCR CDR3. TCRdb called the multiplex PCR reads again in MiXCR, with one record for every CDR3 protein. Of roughly 200,000 distinct CDR3 sequences listed, around 19% are singletons. Lactation, pregnancy, other autoimmune disease or uncontrolled infection excluded patients.

Sample: blood. The chain combines TRBV2 with TRBJ2-7, with TRBD2 identical over 10 bases. This receptor was taken from a man aged 35 to 55 with Graves' hyperthyroidism. The CDR3 protein is CASSPLAGVYEQYF. The CDR3 DNA follows: TGTGCCAGCAGTCCCCTAGCGGGGGTCTACGAGCAGTACTTC.